These T cell receptor beta chains were read from a single sample in a study of blood T cell repertoires in COVID-19. TCRdb's copy holds only in-frame clones and misses some; the assay was immunoSEQ multiplex PCR. The sample carries 45,000 to 55,000 clones, more than 70% recorded once. Sequencing was performed on peripheral blood. The receptors stem from a human donor in a cohort sampled during active COVID-19. Each CDR3 is given without its conserved first and last residue. The order of the fields is J gene, CDR3 length, V gene, CDR3 protein.

j_call: TRBJ2-7; cdr3_length: 9; v_call: TRBV29-1; cdr3_aa: SAGTVYEQY
j_call: TRBJ2-3; cdr3_length: 16; v_call: TRBV4-2; cdr3_aa: ASSHDGGGQGLSDTQY
j_call: TRBJ2-5; cdr3_length: 12; v_call: TRBV9; cdr3_aa: ASSVSLGQETQY
j_call: TRBJ2-5; cdr3_length: 15; v_call: TRBV18; cdr3_aa: ASSLRGAGDRQETQY
j_call: TRBJ2-3; cdr3_length: 11; v_call: TRBV7-7; cdr3_aa: ASSLDRTDTQY
j_call: TRBJ2-1; cdr3_length: 13; v_call: TRBV7-6; cdr3_aa: ASSPMTGALNEQF
j_call: TRBJ1-3; cdr3_length: 13; v_call: TRBV6-5; cdr3_aa: ASNLAGGTGNTIY
j_call: TRBJ2-5; cdr3_length: 13; v_call: TRBV5-1; cdr3_aa: ASSEIRQGRETQY
j_call: TRBJ1-2; cdr3_length: 13; v_call: TRBV4-1; cdr3_aa: ASSQDHNTNYGYT
j_call: TRBJ2-1; cdr3_length: 15; v_call: TRBV4-2; cdr3_aa: ASSQVLAGLTYNEQF
j_call: TRBJ2-4; cdr3_length: 11; v_call: TRBV5-1; cdr3_aa: ASSLGWGNIQY
j_call: TRBJ2-7; cdr3_length: 14; v_call: TRBV6-5; cdr3_aa: ASSYGRVRQGYEQY
j_call: TRBJ2-1; cdr3_length: 12; v_call: TRBV11-3; cdr3_aa: ASSFSIAANEQF
j_call: TRBJ1-5; cdr3_length: 13; v_call: TRBV6-6; cdr3_aa: ASTRWGDSNQPQH
j_call: TRBJ1-1; cdr3_length: 13; v_call: TRBV6-5; cdr3_aa: ASSSPGDSNTEAF
j_call: TRBJ2-5; cdr3_length: 16; v_call: TRBV7-6; cdr3_aa: ASSPRTGPTSAGETQY
j_call: TRBJ2-3; cdr3_length: 13; v_call: TRBV19; cdr3_aa: ASTDRDSNTDTQY
j_call: TRBJ1-6; cdr3_length: 17; v_call: TRBV7-4; cdr3_aa: ASSQAGWGEISYNSPLH
j_call: TRBJ2-4; cdr3_length: 12; v_call: TRBV27; cdr3_aa: ASRRAGDKNIQY
j_call: TRBJ2-1; cdr3_length: 14; v_call: TRBV5-1; cdr3_aa: ASSLGGQGFYNEQF
j_call: TRBJ2-7; cdr3_length: 12; v_call: TRBV28; cdr3_aa: ASSLRDFSYEQY
j_call: TRBJ1-4; cdr3_length: 9; v_call: TRBV24-1; cdr3_aa: ATLSREKLF